The 19 T cell receptor beta chains reported below all come from one sample, sequenced in a study of regulatory T cells in long-lasting Graves disease. Time point of the sample: persistent/refractory GD, antithyroid drugs over 5 years with positive TRAb. RNA extracted from PBMCs served as the sequencing template. In building TCR beta libraries, iRepertoire HTBI primers were used together with Arm-PCR of CDR3 regions. One entry per CDR3 protein, called by TCRdb with MiXCR from the multiplex PCR reads. The sample consists of roughly 700,000 distinct CDR3 sequences, approximately 29% of them appearing once. Sequences were derived from peripheral blood mononuclear cells (PBMCs), sampled when the disease was refractory, from a patient treated with antithyroid drugs. The receptor source for this set is a female donor with Graves disease.

The chain is built from TRBV12-3 or TRBV12-4 and TRBJ1-1, with 9 nucleotides matching TRBD1. The CDR3 runs to 16 residues. With 0 bases clipped from V and 4 bases from J, the junction kept 6 bases outside the gene matches. Here the CDR3 reads CASSLAPGQGPTEAFF. The CDR3 DNA sequence: TGTGCCAGCAGTTTAGCGCCGGGACAGGGTCCCACTGAAGCTTTCTTT.

V gene TRBV3-1 combines with J gene TRBJ1-1; D remains ambiguous. The CDR3 is made up of 16 amino acids. The germline V gene encodes CDR1 LGHDT and CDR2 YNNKEL (reference sequence). Trimming pared 2 bases from V and 2 bases from J, leaving 15 bases between. CDR3 sequence (DNA): TGTGCCAGCAGCCAAACACCGGGCCAACCTAACACTGAAGCTTTCTTT. It codes for CASSQTPGQPNTEAFF.

V gene TRBV29-1 combines with J gene TRBJ2-4; 13 bases agree with TRBD2. Germline-derived CDR1 and CDR2 are SQVTM and ANQGSEA. The V gene end was trimmed by 6 bases and the J gene end by 2 bases; junction bases not matched to a gene: 7. CDR3 size: 16 residues. The DNA for the CDR3 is TGCAGCGTCGTGGGACTAGCGGGATTCCCCAAAAACATTCAGTACTTC. It yields the protein CSVVGLAGFPKNIQYF.

The gene calls are TRBV18 and TRBJ2-7; D is uncertain. V gave up 3 bases and J gave up 2 bases, with 11 bases separating them. Germline lookup yields CDR1 KGHSH and CDR2 LQKENI. The CDR3 has 14 residues. The CDR3 nucleotides are TGTGCCAGCTCACCTCAGGACCTCGCCTACGAGCAGTACTTC. Residues: CASSPQDLAYEQYF. The full variable domain, with the rest looked up from reference TRBV18 and TRBJ2-7, is NAGVMQNPRHLVRRRGQEARLRCSPMKGHSHVYWYRQLPEEGLKFMVYLQKENIIDESGMPKERFSAEFPKEGPSILRIQQVVRGDSAAYFCASSPQDLAYEQYFGPGTRLTVT.

This chain joins TRBV20-1 and TRBJ2-7; D is possibly TRBD1 or TRBD2 (7 bases each). From germline, CDR1 is DFQATT and CDR2 SNEGSKA (reference sequence). With 4 bases removed from V and 4 bases from J, the gap between germline ends came to 11 bases. The CDR3 loop spans 12 amino acids. Here the CDR3 DNA reads TGCAGTGCTACAGGGGGGGGTTACGAGCAGTACTTC. It encodes CSATGGGYEQYF.

The chain combines TRBV6-1 with TRBJ1-1, with D tentatively TRBD1 (6 bases). The CDR3 length is 16 residues. Trimming took off 6 bases at V and 0 bases at J, with 17 bases between the two ends. Germline V gene sequence: CDR1 MNHNS, CDR2 SASEGT. The CDR3 loop is CASSRRAGTMNTEAFF. The CDR3 coding sequence is TGTGCCAGCAGCAGAAGAGCCGGGACAATGAACACTGAAGCTTTCTTT.

There are many counts of this clonotype. The genes are TRBV11-2 and TRBJ1-1; D is uncertain. Germline assignment: CDR1 SGHAT and CDR2 FQNNGV. The CDR3 runs to 15 residues. V lost 4 bases and J 1 base, leaving 13 bases between the germline ends. The CDR3 DNA sequence: TGTGCCAGCAGCTCCCCCGGGGTTTGGAACACTGAAGCTTTCTTT. Protein: CASSSPGVWNTEAFF.

J is TRBJ1-4 and V is TRBV2, with no clear D. The CDR3 is 15 residues long. V lost 6 bases to trimming and J lost 0 bases, with 11 bases between them. Germline-derived CDR1 and CDR2 are SNHLY and FYNNEI. CDR3 sequence reads: CASRGLGSTNEKLFF. Written as DNA, the CDR3 is TGTGCCAGCAGGGGATTGGGATCAACTAATGAAAAACTGTTTTTT.

The chain uses TRBV19 and TRBJ2-7; 9 nucleotides align to TRBD2. The CDR3 contains 16 residues. Trimming took 1 base from V and 0 from J; bases not matched to a gene: 4. CDR1 is LNHDA, CDR2 SQIVND, per germline (reference sequence). CDR3 region: CASSIGLADSSYEQYF. DNA of the CDR3: TGTGCCAGTAGTATAGGACTAGCGGATAGCTCCTACGAGCAGTACTTC.

This clonotype appeared many times. J is TRBJ1-5 and V is TRBV27; D call uncertain. V lost 6 bases, J lost 0 bases, and 15 bases lay in between. CDR3 length: 16 amino acids. Germline values: CDR1 MNHEY, CDR2 SMNVEV (reference sequence). The CDR3 sequence is CASSHDGPNSNQPQHF. The CDR3 DNA follows: TGTGCCAGCAGCCATGACGGCCCGAATAGCAATCAGCCCCAGCATTTT.

V usage is TRBV4-1 and J usage is TRBJ1-2, with D maybe TRBD1 (5 bases). Trimming took off 0 bases at V and 5 bases at J, with 13 bases between the two ends. The germline CDR1 and CDR2 sequences are MGHRA and YSYEKL. This CDR3 has 15 amino acids. CDR3 region: CASSQEGQGSYGYTF. CDR3 nucleotides: TGCGCCAGCAGCCAAGAGGGGCAGGGTAGTTATGGCTACACCTTC.

The chain is built from TRBV12-3 or TRBV12-4 and TRBJ2-1, with TRBD2 matching over 8 bases. V gave up 4 bases and J gave up 6 bases; unmatched junction bases: 5. There are 14 residues in the CDR3. This CDR3 is CASSWGSGINEQFF. The CDR3 coding sequence is TGTGCCAGCAGTTGGGGTAGCGGGATCAATGAGCAGTTCTTC.

The sample holds many counts of this clonotype. The rearrangement joins TRBV12-3 or TRBV12-4 to TRBJ1-2, with D unclear. V was shortened by 5 bases and J by 8 bases, with 12 bases between the two germline ends. The CDR3 consists of 12 residues. This CDR3 reads CASSPTSGGYTF. CDR3 bases: TGTGCCAGCAGTCCTACCTCGGGAGGCTACACCTTC.

This clonotype occurred a few times. The chain recombines TRBV30 with TRBJ1-6; perhaps TRBD1 as D (6 bases). CDR1 and CDR2 from the germline V gene are GTSNPN and SVGIG (reference sequence). The CDR3 has 15 amino acids. V shed 3 bases and J shed 7 bases, with 16 bases lying between them. CDR3 DNA sequence: TGTGCCTGGAGCGTAGAGACAGGAGGAAATTCACCCCTCCACTTT. Translated, it gives CAWSVETGGNSPLHF.

V usage is TRBV7-6 and J usage is TRBJ2-2; D possibly corresponds to TRBD1 (6 bases). Deletions cut 4 bases from V and 5 bases from J, with 14 bases between. The CDR3 loop spans 15 amino acids. In germline, CDR1 is SGHVS, CDR2 FNYEAQ. In nucleotides, the CDR3 is TGTGCCAGCAGCTACCTTCCAACAGGGACCGGGGAGCTGTTTTTT. Protein: CASSYLPTGTGELFF.

This clonotype showed up just a few times. The rearrangement joins TRBV6-1 to TRBJ2-2; D perhaps matches TRBD1 (6 bases). Looked up from germline, CDR1 is MNHNS and CDR2 is SASEGT. V was trimmed by 5 bases and J by 7 bases, leaving 17 bases between them. There are 15 residues in the CDR3. The CDR3 bases are TGTGCCAGCAGTCCCCTGGACAGAGTAATCGGGGAGCTGTTTTTT. The encoded protein is CASSPLDRVIGELFF.

On this clonotype itself: An end of the junction does not agree with germline; a read error may underlie this. The rearrangement joins TRBV5-4 to TRBJ2-2, with 16 bases lining up with TRBD2. The V gene's germline CDR1 is SGHNT and CDR2 YYREEE (reference sequence). The CDR3 has 19 residues. The CDR3 nucleotides read TGTACCAGCAGCCCCCGAGGGACTAGCGGGAGGGCAGGTACCGGGGAGCTGTTTTTT. This sequence encodes CTSSPRGTSGRAGTGELFF.

This clonotype was observed a handful of times. CDR3 nucleotides: TGTGCCAGCAGCCTTGGGGGGCCCCTAGATACGCAGTATTTT. Translation: CASSLGGPLDTQYF. The chain uses TRBV27 and TRBJ2-3; D is tentatively TRBD1 or TRBD2 (6 bases each). Deletions cut 6 bases from V and 5 bases from J, with 15 bases between. Germline values: CDR1 MNHEY, CDR2 SMNVEV (reference sequence). This CDR3 is built from 14 residues.

This clonotype appeared a few times. This chain uses TRBV30 with TRBJ1-2; D gene ambiguous. V was cut by 3 bases and J by 0 bases, with 8 bases left in between. The CDR3 totals 13 residues. Germline CDR1 GTSNPN, CDR2 SVGIG (reference sequence). CDR3 in amino acids: CAWRPWANYGYTF. CDR3 nucleotide sequence: TGTGCCTGGAGGCCATGGGCTAACTATGGCTACACCTTC.